These 26 T cell receptor beta chains were sequenced from one sample in a study of T cell responses to AZD1222 COVID-19 vaccine. Method: immunoSEQ multiplex PCR; TCRdb's copy keeps in-frame clones and lacks some. Here the sample spans 130,000 to 150,000 clones, 88% being singletons. Source: peripheral blood, taken on day 0 of AZD1222 vaccination. All receptors derive from an adult in good health.

This rearrangement joins TRBV28 to TRBJ2-1; TRBD1 matches at 7 bases. Trimming removed 6 bases from V and 4 bases from J; junction bases left unmatched: 9. CDR1 and CDR2 from the germline V gene are MDHEN and SYDVKM. CDR3 length: 15 amino acids. The DNA for the CDR3 is TGTGCCAGCAGCTCTCAGACAGGGTTTTACAATGAGCAGTTCTTC. It codes for CASSSQTGFYNEQFF.

V and J are TRBV5-6 and TRBJ1-1, with D unclear. Per germline, CDR1 SGHDT and CDR2 YYEEEE. The germline V and J ends were trimmed by 0 bases and 0 bases, with 6 bases remaining between them. The CDR3 length is 14 residues. The CDR3 DNA sequence: TGTGCCAGCAGCTTGGCGTTCATGAACACTGAAGCTTTCTTT. Its protein is CASSLAFMNTEAFF. The complete variable domain, with remaining parts taken from reference TRBV5-6 and TRBJ1-1, reads DAGVTQSPTHLIKTRGQQVTLRCSPKSGHDTVSWYQQALGQGPQFIFQYYEEEERQRGNFPDRFSGHQFPNYSSELNVNALLLGDSALYLCASSLAFMNTEAFFGQGTRLTVV.

The V gene is TRBV4-2, the J gene TRBJ1-6; no definite D call. Germline V gene data show CDR1 as LGHNA and CDR2 as YNFKEQ. The CDR3 is 15 residues long. V lost 6 bases and J lost 7, with 16 bases in between. CDR3 in amino acids: CASRPHPGDNSPLHF. CDR3 DNA sequence: TGTGCCAGCAGGCCGCACCCGGGAGACAATTCACCCCTCCACTTT.

The gene calls are TRBV24-1 and TRBJ2-7; no clear D. The length of the CDR3 is 13 residues. V was cut by 9 bases and J by 5 bases, with 16 bases left in between. The germline CDR1 and CDR2 sequences are KGHDR and SFDVKD. CDR3 coding DNA: TGTGCCACCGGGCCGAATGGGTCCAACGAGCAGTACTTC. Protein sequence: CATGPNGSNEQYF.

The genes are TRBV6-1 and TRBJ1-2; the D gene is possibly TRBD1 (5 bases). Per germline, CDR1 MNHNS and CDR2 SASEGT. The ends were cut back, 3 bases at V and 4 bases at J, with 15 bases in the middle. The CDR3 is 15 amino acids. The CDR3 region is CASSEQGGRPYGYTF. The DNA for the CDR3 is TGTGCCAGCAGTGAGCAGGGAGGGAGACCCTATGGCTACACCTTC.

Here the CDR3 reads CASRAFNTEAFF. In DNA, the CDR3 is TGTGCCAGTAGAGCATTTAACACTGAAGCTTTCTTT. The V gene is TRBV19, the J gene TRBJ1-1; D uncertain. CDR3 length equals 12 residues. With 6 bases removed from V and 2 bases from J, the gap between germline ends came to 7 bases. Germline CDR1 reads LNHDA; CDR2 reads SQIVND (reference sequence).

The chain is built from TRBV27 and TRBJ2-2, with a tentative D call TRBD1 (6 bases). Germline-derived CDR1 and CDR2 are MNHEY and SMNVEV (reference sequence). The CDR3 runs to 15 residues. Trimming left V 4 bases short and J 2 bases short, with 11 bases between. In DNA form, the CDR3 reads TGTGCCAGCAGTTCCGGGACAACAAACACCGGGGAGCTGTTTTTT. Its protein product is CASSSGTTNTGELFF.

J is TRBJ1-3 and V is TRBV5-1; D is undetermined. Between the trimmed V and J ends, which lost 0 bases and 3 bases, there was a span of 10 bases. Germline loops: CDR1 SGHRS, CDR2 YFSETQ. The CDR3 extends over 15 amino acids. CDR3 DNA sequence: TGCGCCAGCAGCTTGGGCACAGAGAATGGAAACACCATATATTTT. Amino acids: CASSLGTENGNTIYF.

The chain recombines TRBV11-3 with TRBJ2-3; D gene unclear. Trimming took 3 bases from V and 2 from J, leaving 9 bases between them. CDR1 is SGHNT and CDR2 is YENEEA in the germline V gene. There are 14 residues in the CDR3. Here the CDR3 DNA reads TGTGCCAGCAGCTTGGGCAGGATCACAGATACGCAGTATTTT. It is translated as CASSLGRITDTQYF. The variable domain in full, with the rest retrieved from reference TRBV11-3 and TRBJ2-3, is EAGVVQSPRYKIIEKKQPVAFWCNPISGHNTLYWYLQNLGQGPELLIRYENEEAVDDSQLPKDRFSAERLKGVDSTLKIQPAELGDSAVYLCASSLGRITDTQYFGPGTRLTVL.

The chain links TRBV28 to TRBJ1-1; 10 bases are shared with TRBD1. The V gene end was trimmed by 4 bases and the J gene end by 3 bases; junction bases not matched to a gene: 8. The CDR3 is 16 amino acids. In germline, CDR1 is MDHEN, CDR2 SYDVKM. CDR3 DNA sequence: TGTGCCAGCAGTTCAGGGACAGGGGTGGGAGACACTGAAGCTTTCTTT. Residues: CASSSGTGVGDTEAFF.

The rearrangement joins TRBV30 to TRBJ1-2, with a possible D match to TRBD1 (6 bases). Trimming took off 4 bases at V and 4 bases at J, with 10 bases between the two ends. Looked up from germline, CDR1 is GTSNPN and CDR2 is SVGIG (reference sequence). This CDR3 has 12 residues. CDR3 loop: CAWNARGYGYTF. CDR3 DNA sequence: TGTGCCTGGAACGCCAGGGGCTATGGCTACACCTTC.

V gene TRBV11-3 combines with J gene TRBJ2-3, with 13 bases fitting TRBD2. V gave up 0 bases and J gave up 11 bases; unmatched junction bases: 5. The CDR3 contains 15 residues. CDR1 and CDR2 (germline): SGHNT, YENEEA. DNA of the CDR3: TGTGCCAGCAGCTTAGATGAACTAGCGGGAGGGGGGCAGTATTTT. Amino acids: CASSLDELAGGGQYF.

The CDR3 region is CASSKWDADPGTDTQYF. CDR3 in DNA: TGTGCCAGCAGCAAATGGGACGCGGACCCAGGGACAGATACGCAGTATTTT. V gene TRBV21-1 combines with J gene TRBJ2-3. TRBV21-1 is a recognized pseudogene. The CDR3 covers 17 residues.

This clone was seen more than once but under ten times. The chain combines TRBV7-6 with TRBJ1-5, with D possibly being TRBD1 (6 bases). Trimming cost V 2 bases and J 5 bases, with 22 bases left between them. The germline gives CDR1 SGHVS, CDR2 FNYEAQ. The CDR3 sequence is 18 residues long. The CDR3 bases are TGTGCCAGCAGCTTATCTGAACGGGGGCAGGGGATTCATCAGCCCCAGCATTTT. It encodes CASSLSERGQGIHQPQHF.

The rearrangement links TRBV11-2 to TRBJ2-4, with no clear D. The CDR3 has 14 residues. CDR1 and CDR2 from the germline V gene are SGHAT and FQNNGV. V was shortened by 5 bases and J by 2 bases, with 10 bases between the two germline ends. The CDR3: CASSQQGSKNIQYF. Here the CDR3 DNA reads TGTGCCAGCAGCCAGCAAGGGTCCAAAAACATTCAGTACTTC.

The chain has TRBV6-4 and TRBJ2-3; maybe TRBD1 (5 bases). The germline CDR1 and CDR2 sequences are MRHNA and SNTAGT. CDR3 length equals 16 residues. V gave up 0 bases and J gave up 2 bases, with 12 bases separating them. The CDR3 loop reads CASSDSIWTPTDTQYF. Written as DNA, the CDR3 is TGTGCCAGCAGTGACTCGATTTGGACACCCACAGATACGCAGTATTTT.

The chain employs TRBV5-1 and TRBJ1-5; D might be TRBD1 (5 bases). Germline lookup yields CDR1 SGHRS and CDR2 YFSETQ. V lost 0 bases, J lost 6 bases, and 16 bases lay in between. The CDR3 has 16 amino acids. DNA for the CDR3: TGCGCCAGCAGCTTGGAAGGGACGGGTTTGGGTCAGCCCCAGCATTTT. Translating it yields CASSLEGTGLGQPQHF.

DNA for the CDR3: TGTGCCAGCAGCCTGGGTTGGGACGGCTACACCTTC. It encodes CASSLGWDGYTF. This sequence joins TRBV12-3 or TRBV12-4 and TRBJ1-2, with a weak D call TRBD1 (5 bases). This CDR3 is built from 12 residues. Trimming left V 6 bases short and J 8 bases short, with 13 bases between.

The chain links TRBV7-6 to TRBJ2-5; 9 nucleotides agree with TRBD2. This CDR3 is built from 15 residues. V lost 1 base, J lost 5 bases, and 5 bases stayed unmatched. CDR1 is SGHVS, CDR2 FNYEAQ, per germline. The CDR3 nucleotides are TGTGCCAGCAGCTTAGTCTCTAGCGGGACGGAGACCCAGTACTTC. Translating it yields CASSLVSSGTETQYF.

The genes are TRBV6-2 or TRBV6-3 and TRBJ2-2; D remains unclear. Trimming pared 6 bases from V and 2 bases from J, leaving 4 bases between. The V gene's germline CDR1 is MNHEY and CDR2 SVGEGT. The CDR3 contains 12 residues. The CDR3 DNA follows: TGTGCCAGCAGCACAAACACCGGGGAGCTGTTTTTT. It is translated as CASSTNTGELFF.

The CDR3 region has the DNA TGTGCCAGCAGCCAAGTAGCGGGAGGAGCTTCCTACAATGAGCAGTTCTTC. Its protein is CASSQVAGGASYNEQFF. This chain joins TRBV3-1 (or the pseudogene TRBV3-2) and TRBJ2-1, with TRBD2 matching 10 bases. The trim removed 1 base at V and 1 base at J, leaving 4 bases unmatched. There are 17 residues in the CDR3. Per the germline V gene, CDR1 is LGHDT and CDR2 is YNNKEL (reference sequence).

The rearrangement links TRBV24-1 to TRBJ2-3; the match to TRBD2 covers 8 bases. Trimming took 3 bases from V and 0 from J; bases not matched to a gene: 1. CDR3 length: 15 amino acids. CDR1 KGHDR and CDR2 SFDVKD come from the germline V gene. The CDR3 coding sequence is TGTGCCACCAGTGATCCTAGCGGGAGCACAGATACGCAGTATTTT. Encoded protein: CATSDPSGSTDTQYF.

The V and J genes are TRBV7-9 and TRBJ2-5; D is ambiguous. This CDR3 is built from 15 residues. CDR1 is SEHNR, CDR2 FQNEAQ, per germline (reference sequence). Trimming removed 2 bases at V and 2 bases at J, with 12 bases between. The CDR3, as DNA: TGTGCCAGCAGCTTATTTCCGCGGCTGCAAGAGACCCAGTACTTC. It yields the protein CASSLFPRLQETQYF.

This chain joins TRBV9 and TRBJ1-4, with TRBD1 as a possible D gene (6 bases). The CDR3 contains 14 residues. Germline-derived CDR1 and CDR2 are SGDLS and YYNGEE. V was clipped by 4 bases and J by 7 bases, with 14 bases between them. The CDR3 DNA sequence: TGTGCCAGCAGCCGGCGGGGGGCTTCTGAAAAACTGTTTTTT. It codes for CASSRRGASEKLFF.

The V gene is TRBV30, the J gene TRBJ1-6; D gene ambiguous. Germline V gene data show CDR1 as GTSNPN and CDR2 as SVGIG (reference sequence). Trimming shortened V by 5 bases and J by 7 bases, and 6 bases separated the two germline ends. CDR3 length: 11 residues. The chain's CDR3 is CAWGLNSPLHF. CDR3 nucleotide sequence: TGTGCCTGGGGATTGAATTCACCCCTCCACTTT. Together with reference TRBV30 and TRBJ1-6, the CDR3 gives the full variable domain: SQTIHQWPATLVQPVGSPLSLECTVEGTSNPNLYWYRQAAGRGLQLLFYSVGIGQISSEVPQNLSASRPQDRQFILSSKKLLLSDSGFYLCAWGLNSPLHFGNGTRLTVT.

The CDR3 region is CASSLRLVYEQYF. CDR3 nucleotide sequence: TGTGCCAGCAGCTTACGCCTTGTCTACGAGCAGTACTTC. The chain employs TRBV7-8 and TRBJ2-7; D is uncertain. The V end lost 2 bases, the J end lost 3 bases, and 8 bases lay between the germline ends. This CDR3 spans 13 amino acids. From germline, CDR1 is SGHVS and CDR2 FQNEAQ.